These T cell receptor beta chains were read from a single sample in a study of human T cells and chemical hapten exposure. TCRdb independently ran MiXCR on the RACE reads; one entry per CDR3 protein. The data contain approximately 97,000 distinct CDR3 sequences, over 9.5% of them seen just once; the ten biggest clones take up 2.5% to 4%. Material: whole blood, obtained in connection with sensitization to the hapten diphenylcyclopropenone (DPC). Every receptor here comes from a woman between 35 and 50 years old with alopecia areata. Some clones in this sample may be carry-over from other donors' samples. Each CDR3 is given with its conserved first and last residue. A row's size may be missing; if present it is once, few, many or a size class.

clone_size j_call v_call cdr3_aa
. TRBJ1-1 TRBV7-3 CASSLTGLARGDTEAFF
few TRBJ1-4 TRBV11-2 CASSLDLGLGEKLFF
. TRBJ2-3 TRBV29-1 CSVEEGGGTTDTQYF
. TRBJ2-6 TRBV4-2 CASSQGPSGANVLTF
few TRBJ1-1 TRBV5-4 CASSLDPGRLGTEAFF
. TRBJ2-3 TRBV7-8 CASSSGAGGRTDTQYF
. TRBJ1-3 TRBV3-1 CASSAGGTAIYF
few TRBJ2-7 TRBV28 CASSGSGTGREQYF
. TRBJ1-2 TRBV4-3 CASSQEKGRGDGYTF
. TRBJ1-2 TRBV28 CASSTQGLGYTF
. TRBJ1-6 TRBV7-2 CASSLVSGQGSRSPLHF
many TRBJ1-6 TRBV5-4 CASSRQGSSYNSPLHF
few TRBJ1-5 TRBV7-9 CASSHVGTGVNQPQHF
few TRBJ2-7 TRBV28 CASSGQGLNEQYF
few TRBJ2-7 TRBV27 CASKLRGRGTRDREQYF
few TRBJ2-7 TRBV2 CASSEDYGPFSYEQYF
many TRBJ1-5 TRBV10-3 CAISERDQYQPQHF
. TRBJ1-3 TRBV2 CASSRASGNTIYF
. TRBJ2-7 TRBV19 CASSRPGQKSYEQYF
few TRBJ1-1 TRBV2 CASSRRVPKGTEAFF
few TRBJ1-5 TRBV6-2/TRBV6-3 CASSYRAEQPQHF
few TRBJ2-2 TRBV2 CASNRDRNTGELFF
. TRBJ2-1 TRBV11-3 CASSLEGGQSSYNEQFF